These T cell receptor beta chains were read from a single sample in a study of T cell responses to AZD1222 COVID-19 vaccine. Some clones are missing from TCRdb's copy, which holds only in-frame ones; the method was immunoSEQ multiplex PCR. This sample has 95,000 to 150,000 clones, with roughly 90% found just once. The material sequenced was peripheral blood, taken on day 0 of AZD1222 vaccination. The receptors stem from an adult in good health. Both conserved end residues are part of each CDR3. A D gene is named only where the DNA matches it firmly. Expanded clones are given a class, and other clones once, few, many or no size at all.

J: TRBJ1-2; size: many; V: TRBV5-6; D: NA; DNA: TGTGCCAGCAGCCCGGGACACTTACCCGACTACACCTTC; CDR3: CASSPGHLPDYTF
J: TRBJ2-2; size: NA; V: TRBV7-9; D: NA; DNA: TGTGCCAGCAGCACCAGGACATTATACACCGGGGAGCTGTTTTTT; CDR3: CASSTRTLYTGELFF
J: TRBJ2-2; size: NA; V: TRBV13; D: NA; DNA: TGTGCCAGCAGCTCGGCGGGGGATCAGGGGTCCGGGGAGCTGTTTTTT; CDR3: CASSSAGDQGSGELFF
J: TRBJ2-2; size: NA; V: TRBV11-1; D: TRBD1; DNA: TGTGCCAGCAGCAGACGGACAGGGGCAGGCACCGGGGAGCTGTTTTTT; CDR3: CASSRRTGAGTGELFF
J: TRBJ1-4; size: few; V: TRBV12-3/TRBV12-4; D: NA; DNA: TGTGCCAGCAGTACAGGGAATGAAAAACTGTTTTTT; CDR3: CASSTGNEKLFF
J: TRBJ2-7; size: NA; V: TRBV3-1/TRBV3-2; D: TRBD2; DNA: TGTGCCAGCAGCCACGCTAGCGGGAGATCCCACGAGCAGTACTTC; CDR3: CASSHASGRSHEQYF
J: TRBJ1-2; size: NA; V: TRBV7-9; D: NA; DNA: TGTGCCAGCAGCTTAGACCGGTCGCAGGGTCTTAACTATGGCTACACCTTC; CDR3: CASSLDRSQGLNYGYTF
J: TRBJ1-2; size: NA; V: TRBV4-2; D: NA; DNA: TGTGCCAGCAGCCAAGAGGGACCGTCCTATGGCTACACCTTC; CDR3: CASSQEGPSYGYTF
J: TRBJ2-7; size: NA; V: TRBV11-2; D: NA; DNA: TGTGCCAGCAGCTTAGAGAGGGTGGGAGAGCAGTACTTC; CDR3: CASSLERVGEQYF
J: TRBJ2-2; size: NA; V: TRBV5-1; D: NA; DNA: TGCGCCAGCAGCCCTCAGGGACCGGGCGGGGAGCTGTTTTTT; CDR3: CASSPQGPGGELFF